This passage covers 31 T cell receptor beta chains from one sample sequenced in a study of blood T cell repertoires in COVID-19. Using immunoSEQ multiplex PCR, the repertoire was profiled, and TCRdb retains in-frame clones only, with some absent. The table includes some 120,000 clones, 80% to 90% detected once. The sequencing sample was made of peripheral blood. These receptors originate from a human donor with acute or convalescent COVID-19. The donor label of this sample is uncertain.

The genes are TRBV5-1 and TRBJ1-5; D gene uncertain. Germline V lookup: CDR1 SGHRS, CDR2 YFSETQ. This CDR3 contains 15 residues. Trimming stripped 5 bases from V and 7 bases from J, with 19 bases between. CDR3 in amino acids: CASSAKPELEQPQHF. CDR3 nucleotide sequence: TGCGCCAGCAGTGCAAAGCCAGAACTGGAGCAGCCCCAGCATTTT.

This chain links TRBV5-4 with TRBJ2-7; a weak D match, TRBD1 (5 bases). Germline values: CDR1 SGHNT, CDR2 YYREEE (reference sequence). With 2 bases removed from V and 3 bases from J, the gap between germline ends came to 15 bases. The CDR3 consists of 15 residues. CDR3 in DNA: TGTGCCAGCAGCTTTCCTGAGGCAGGGATCTACGAGCAGTACTTC. It translates to CASSFPEAGIYEQYF.

V usage is TRBV10-3 and J usage is TRBJ2-7, with D possibly being TRBD2 (5 bases). Germline V gene data show CDR1 as ENHRY and CDR2 as SYGVKD. This CDR3 is built from 14 residues. V lost 4 bases and J 9 bases, leaving 19 bases between the germline ends. The CDR3 nucleotides read TGTGCCATCAGTGGGGTGCTAACCGGGGTTCGGCAGTACTTC. This gives the protein CAISGVLTGVRQYF.

V is TRBV19 and J is TRBJ1-1; D unclear. Germline CDR1 LNHDA, CDR2 SQIVND (reference sequence). Deletions cut 3 bases from V and 0 bases from J, with 8 bases between. There are 14 residues in the CDR3. The chain's CDR3 is CASSIGAVNTEAFF. The DNA of the CDR3 is TGTGCCAGTAGTATTGGAGCCGTGAACACTGAAGCTTTCTTT.

This chain uses TRBV2 with TRBJ2-3; 7 bases agree with TRBD1. The CDR3 extends over 14 amino acids. CDR1 and CDR2 (germline): SNHLY, FYNNEI. The J segment lost 2 bases and the V segment lost 6 bases, leaving 5 bases of the junction unmatched. The CDR3 reads CASRRDSTTDTQYF. The CDR3 DNA reads TGTGCCAGCAGGAGGGACAGTACCACAGATACGCAGTATTTT.

The chain joins TRBV7-2 to TRBJ2-7, with D possibly being TRBD2 (7 bases). From germline, CDR1 is SGHTA and CDR2 FQGNSA. Trimming stripped 7 bases from V and 7 bases from J, with 17 bases between. The CDR3 is 13 residues long. The CDR3 bases are TGTGCCAGCACCTTGGGGGGGCTAGGAGAGCAGTACTTC. This codes for CASTLGGLGEQYF.

V and J are TRBV7-2 and TRBJ2-5, with 7 nucleotides matching TRBD2. Germline V lookup: CDR1 SGHTA, CDR2 FQGNSA. CDR3 size: 16 residues. Trimming took 1 base from V and 3 from J; bases not matched to a gene: 8. This CDR3 reads CASSLDFRSGKETQYF. The CDR3 bases are TGTGCCAGCAGCTTAGACTTTAGGAGCGGGAAAGAGACCCAGTACTTC. Using reference TRBV7-2 and TRBJ2-5 for the parts outside the CDR3, the full variable domain is GAGVSQSPSNKVTEKGKDVELRCDPISGHTALYWYRQSLGQGLEFLIYFQGNSAPDKSGLPSDRFSAERTGGSVSTLTIQRTQQEDSAVYLCASSLDFRSGKETQYFGPGTRLLVL.

The genes are TRBV5-4 and TRBJ2-2; TRBD2 is a possible D gene (6 bases). Germline assignment: CDR1 SGHNT and CDR2 YYREEE (reference sequence). This CDR3 is built from 15 residues. With 4 bases removed from V and 4 bases from J, the gap between germline ends came to 14 bases. CDR3 sequence reads: CASSPGGLSTGELFF. As DNA, the CDR3 is TGTGCCAGCAGCCCAGGAGGGTTGAGCACCGGGGAGCTGTTTTTT. The whole variable domain, remainder taken from reference TRBV5-4 and TRBJ2-2, is ETGVTQSPTHLIKTRGQQVTLRCSSQSGHNTVSWYQQALGQGPQFIFQYYREEENGRGNFPPRFSGLQFPNYSSELNVNALELDDSALYLCASSPGGLSTGELFFGEGSRLTVL.

The CDR3 nucleotides are TGTGCCAGCAGTTTCAGGGAAACCGGGGAGCTGTTTTTT. Amino acid sequence: CASSFRETGELFF. The V call is TRBV12-3 or TRBV12-4, the J call TRBJ2-2; tentative D call: TRBD1 (5 bases). The CDR3 is made up of 13 amino acids. V lost 3 bases, J lost 5 bases, and 7 bases lay in between.

The rearrangement uses TRBV11-3 and TRBJ2-7; 8 nucleotides agree with TRBD1. The CDR3 has 16 amino acids. J lost 2 bases, V lost 0 bases, and 6 bases had no gene match. Germline CDR1 reads SGHNT; CDR2 reads YENEEA. CDR3 sequence: CASSLDRGTGTYEQYF. CDR3 DNA: TGTGCCAGCAGCTTAGATCGGGGGACAGGTACCTACGAGCAGTACTTC.

V gene TRBV4-2 combines with J gene TRBJ1-1, with 7 bases aligning to TRBD1. The junction had 7 bases not matched to a gene; V was cut back by 0 bases and J by 0 bases. CDR3 length: 17 residues. Germline V CDR1 and CDR2: LGHNA, YNFKEQ. In DNA, the CDR3 is TGTGCCAGCAGCCAAGAAGGGACAGATTTCATGAACACTGAAGCTTTCTTT. Its translation is CASSQEGTDFMNTEAFF.

V is TRBV12-3 or TRBV12-4 and J is TRBJ2-3; 7 bases align to TRBD2. The CDR3 extends over 13 amino acids. Trimming at V came to 6 bases and at J to 10 bases, leaving 10 bases not matched to a gene. The CDR3 bases are TGTGCCAGCAGCCTCATCGGGGCGGGGGCGCAGTATTTT. It is translated as CASSLIGAGAQYF.

This chain connects TRBV18 to TRBJ2-7, with 11 bases matching TRBD2. V lost 6 bases and J lost 7; bases outside the gene matches: 2. From germline, CDR1 is KGHSH and CDR2 LQKENI. The CDR3 sequence is 12 residues long. Here the CDR3 reads CASSGLAGEQYF. CDR3 DNA: TGTGCCAGCTCCGGACTAGCGGGTGAGCAGTACTTC.

The rearrangement uses TRBV28 and TRBJ1-1, with D uncertain. Trimming shortened V by 5 bases and J by 10 bases, and 8 bases separated the two germline ends. This CDR3 comprises 10 residues. CDR1 MDHEN and CDR2 SYDVKM come from the germline V gene. This CDR3 reads CASSATVAFF. In DNA, the CDR3 is TGTGCCAGCAGTGCTACGGTAGCTTTCTTT. Complete variable domain (other parts from reference TRBV28 and TRBJ1-1): DVKVTQSSRYLVKRTGEKVFLECVQDMDHENMFWYRQDPGLGLRLIYFSYDVKMKEKGDIPEGYSVSREKKERFSLILESASTNQTSMYLCASSATVAFFGQGTRLTVV.

V is TRBV4-2 and J is TRBJ2-2, with 7 bases fitting TRBD1. This CDR3 comprises 16 residues. The germline V gene encodes CDR1 LGHNA and CDR2 YNFKEQ. J lost 0 bases, V lost 2 bases, and 3 bases had no gene match. The CDR3 region has the DNA TGTGCCAGCAGCCAACCCGACAGGGCGAACACCGGGGAGCTGTTTTTT. Translation gives CASSQPDRANTGELFF.

The V call is TRBV7-8, the J call TRBJ1-6, with 7 bases fitting TRBD1. V trimming: 5 bases; J trimming: 12 bases; junction bases outside the gene matches: 13. The CDR3 spans 15 residues. CDR1 is SGHVS, CDR2 FQNEAQ, per germline. CDR3 DNA: TGTGCCAGCAGCGAATCCGGGACAGTCCCCTTACCCCTCCACTTT. Translating it yields CASSESGTVPLPLHF.

The chain has TRBV19 and TRBJ2-1; 12 bases align to TRBD2. J gave up 7 bases and V 5 bases, and 9 bases lay outside the gene matches. The CDR3 covers 16 residues. Germline CDR1 is LNHDA and CDR2 is SQIVND (reference sequence). The CDR3 loop reads CASSFVLAGGLNEQFF. The CDR3 coding sequence is TGTGCCAGTAGTTTTGTACTAGCGGGGGGCTTGAATGAGCAGTTCTTC. Full variable domain (missing parts from reference TRBV19 and TRBJ2-1): DGGITQSPKYLFRKEGQNVTLSCEQNLNHDAMYWYRQDPGQGLRLIYYSQIVNDFQKGDIAEGYSVSREKKESFPLTVTSAQKNPTAFYLCASSFVLAGGLNEQFFGPGTRLTVL.

This chain uses TRBV2 with TRBJ1-2; TRBD1 matches at 8 bases. Trimming removed 6 bases from V and 2 bases from J; junction bases left unmatched: 2. Germline V gives CDR1 SNHLY, CDR2 FYNNEI. This CDR3 comprises 13 residues. This CDR3 reads CASRDRANYGYTF. The CDR3 coding sequence is TGTGCCAGCAGGGACAGGGCAAACTATGGCTACACCTTC.

The CDR3 here is CASSFQTSGGRTYPHNEQFF. CDR3 sequence (DNA): TGTGCCAGCAGTTTCCAGACTAGCGGGGGCCGAACTTATCCCCACAATGAGCAGTTCTTC. The chain recombines TRBV27 with TRBJ2-1; 12 nucleotides line up with TRBD2. The CDR3 is 20 residues long. V was pared by 3 bases and J by 5 bases, with 17 bases of the junction left unmatched. Germline V CDR1 and CDR2: MNHEY, SMNVEV (reference sequence).

This chain connects TRBV18 to TRBJ2-7; 9 bases are shared with TRBD2. Germline V gene sequence: CDR1 KGHSH, CDR2 LQKENI. Trimming removed 6 bases from V and 4 bases from J; junction bases left unmatched: 7. The CDR3 is made up of 14 amino acids. For the CDR3, the DNA is TGTGCCAGCTCGCCTAGCGGGGAGACTTACGAGCAGTACTTC. Protein product: CASSPSGETYEQYF. Full variable domain (missing parts from reference TRBV18 and TRBJ2-7): NAGVMQNPRHLVRRRGQEARLRCSPMKGHSHVYWYRQLPEEGLKFMVYLQKENIIDESGMPKERFSAEFPKEGPSILRIQQVVRGDSAAYFCASSPSGETYEQYFGPGTRLTVT.

J is TRBJ2-7 and V is TRBV11-3; no clear D gene. The V end lost 1 base, the J end lost 1 base, and 5 bases lay between the germline ends. The length of the CDR3 is 13 residues. Germline-derived CDR1 and CDR2 are SGHNT and YENEEA. The CDR3 DNA reads TGTGCCAGCAGCTTAGGGCAGTCCTACGAGCAGTACTTC. It encodes CASSLGQSYEQYF.

CDR3 residues: CASIAGGLETEAFF. CDR3 sequence (DNA): TGTGCCAGCATCGCCGGGGGGCTAGAGACTGAAGCTTTCTTT. The chain combines TRBV6-6 with TRBJ1-1; D perhaps matches TRBD1 (6 bases). The CDR3 is 14 amino acids. Germline V gene data show CDR1 as MNHNY and CDR2 as SVGAGI (reference sequence). V was trimmed by 7 bases and J by 5 bases, leaving 17 bases between them.

J is TRBJ1-2 and V is TRBV7-8, with D perhaps matching TRBD1 (6 bases). The germline V gene encodes CDR1 SGHVS and CDR2 FQNEAQ. This CDR3 is built from 15 residues. V was shortened by 5 bases and J by 7 bases, with 20 bases between the two germline ends. CDR3 nucleotides: TGTGCCAGCAGCGCCGACAGGTCGGCGGTTGGTGGCTACACCTTC. Translated: CASSADRSAVGGYTF. Based on the CDR3 plus reference TRBV7-8 and TRBJ1-2, the full variable domain is GAGVSQSPRYKVAKRGQDVALRCDPISGHVSLFWYQQALGQGPEFLTYFQNEAQLDKSGLPSDRFFAERPEGSVSTLKIQRTQQEDSAVYLCASSADRSAVGGYTFGSGTRLTVV.

This chain connects TRBV3-1 (or the pseudogene TRBV3-2) to TRBJ1-5; D is unclear. This CDR3 contains 17 residues. Trimming took 1 base from V and 5 from J, leaving 18 bases between them. Looked up from germline, CDR1 is LGHDT and CDR2 is YNNKEL (reference sequence). CDR3 nucleotide sequence: TGTGCCAGCAGCCAAGGTTCCCACTCGTTCGAGGATCAGCCCCAGCATTTT. Translated: CASSQGSHSFEDQPQHF.

A remark on this clone: Distinct nucleotide sequences in the sample also encode this CDR3. The chain combines TRBV12-3 or TRBV12-4 with TRBJ2-5; D is perhaps TRBD2 (5 bases). The CDR3 consists of 13 residues. Trimming removed 0 bases from V and 4 bases from J, with 6 bases in between. The chain's CDR3 is CASSLAGGETQYF. For the CDR3, the DNA is TGTGCCAGCAGTTTAGCCGGAGGAGAGACCCAGTACTTC.

The rearrangement uses TRBV14 and TRBJ1-1; unclear D gene. With 4 bases removed from V and 2 bases from J, the gap between germline ends came to 11 bases. The length of the CDR3 is 14 residues. Per the germline V gene, CDR1 is SGHDN and CDR2 is FVKESK. Here the CDR3 DNA reads TGTGCCAGCAGCCCGCAACTAGTAAACACTGAAGCTTTCTTT. It encodes CASSPQLVNTEAFF. Drawing the rest from reference TRBV14 and TRBJ1-1, the complete variable domain is EAGVTQFPSHSVIEKGQTVTLRCDPISGHDNLYWYRRVMGKEIKFLLHFVKESKQDESGMPNNRFLAERTGGTYSTLKVQPAELEDSGVYFCASSPQLVNTEAFFGQGTRLTVV.

The chain couples TRBV6-5 to TRBJ2-1; D is perhaps TRBD1 (6 bases). Germline lookup yields CDR1 MNHEY and CDR2 SVGAGI. The CDR3 loop spans 15 amino acids. Trimming shortened V by 0 bases and J by 6 bases, and 12 bases separated the two germline ends. Here the CDR3 DNA reads TGTGCCAGCAGTTACTCGTCGGGACAAGCCAATGAGCAGTTCTTC. It is translated as CASSYSSGQANEQFF.

V and J are TRBV18 and TRBJ1-2, with TRBD1 matching over 7 bases. After removal of 3 bases from V and 5 bases from J, the junction contained 3 bases not matched to a gene. Per the germline V gene, CDR1 is KGHSH and CDR2 is LQKENI. The CDR3 runs to 13 residues. This CDR3 is CASSPGTDYGYTF. The DNA of the CDR3 is TGTGCCAGCTCACCCGGGACAGATTATGGCTACACCTTC.

The V call is TRBV5-6, the J call TRBJ1-3; D gene ambiguous. The CDR3 consists of 15 residues. Trimming took off 2 bases at V and 0 bases at J, with 9 bases between the two ends. The germline V gene has CDR1 SGHDT and CDR2 YYEEEE. CDR3 nucleotides: TGTGCCAGCAGCTTCGACACATACTCTGGAAACACCATATATTTT. Translating it yields CASSFDTYSGNTIYF.

This clone was seen a handful of times. This rearrangement joins TRBV10-3 to TRBJ2-7; TRBD2 aligns across 7 bases. The CDR3 covers 18 residues. J gave up 2 bases and V 4 bases, and 17 bases lay outside the gene matches. Germline loops: CDR1 ENHRY, CDR2 SYGVKD. The CDR3 sequence: CAISASPFGGLRAYEQYF. The CDR3 DNA reads as TGTGCCATCAGTGCTTCCCCCTTCGGGGGGTTGAGGGCCTACGAGCAGTACTTC.

The rearrangement joins TRBV14 to TRBJ1-1; possible D gene TRBD1, 5 bases. This CDR3 is built from 16 residues. V lost 1 base and J lost 1, with 13 bases in between. Germline V CDR1 and CDR2: SGHDN, FVKESK. For the CDR3, the DNA is TGTGCCAGCAGCCAAGTCTATAGCCAGGGGAACACTGAAGCTTTCTTT. Encoded protein: CASSQVYSQGNTEAFF.